This T cell receptor beta chain came from a study of post-analysis software for immune sequencing data. Overall study findings and caveats: Among five TRBV segments more frequent in patients than controls were TRBV5-6, TRBV5-1 and TRBV20-1.

This clonotype was picked up one time. Its antigen is not identified. V gave up 5 bases and J gave up 4 bases; unmatched junction bases: 7. The CDR3 spans 15 residues. Per the germline V gene, CDR1 is SGHTA and CDR2 is FQGNSA. Prepared TCR beta cDNA libraries contained unique molecular identifiers. TCRdb fed the PCR reads into MiXCR, producing one record per CDR3 protein. The sample has 350,000 to 500,000 distinct CDR3 sequences, 30% to 40% seen once. The J gene is TRBJ1-5, the V gene TRBV7-2; TRBD1 agrees at 8 bases. The sample comprised blood. The sequence derives from a girl aged 2-15 years with multiple sclerosis. This CDR3 is CASSERQGNNQPQHF. DNA for the CDR3: TGTGCCAGCAGCGAAAGACAGGGGAATAATCAGCCCCAGCATTTT.